One and the same sample provided the 11 T cell receptor beta chains below, sequenced in a study of blood T cell repertoires in COVID-19. The assay was immunoSEQ multiplex PCR, and TCRdb's table has in-frame clones only and misses some. Here the sample spans nearly 400,000 clones, roughly 86% being singletons. Sample: PBMCs or T cells enriched from blood (not recorded which). Receptors originate from a woman in her thirties who had recovered from COVID-19.

This clone was observed once. This rearrangement joins TRBV5-1 to TRBJ2-2, with 7 positions matching TRBD1. The V gene end was trimmed by 4 bases and the J gene end by 0 bases; junction bases not matched to a gene: 9. The CDR3 consists of 17 residues. Germline-derived CDR1 and CDR2 are SGHRS and YFSETQ. In nucleotides, the CDR3 is TGCGCCAGCAGCCGGGACAGCCCGTTCGCGAACACCGGGGAGCTGTTTTTT. It specifies CASSRDSPFANTGELFF.

The J gene is TRBJ2-5, the V gene TRBV5-3; 11 bases line up with TRBD2. TRBV5-3 is recorded as an ORF, its role being uncertain. Losses at the gene ends were 4 bases for V and 2 bases for J; bases not matched to a gene: 7. The CDR3 spans 16 residues. Here the CDR3 reads CARSTGTSGTQETQYF. Here the CDR3 DNA reads TGTGCCAGAAGCACCGGGACTAGCGGAACACAAGAGACCCAGTACTTC.

The J gene is TRBJ1-1, the V gene TRBV18; D not resolved. V was clipped by 5 bases and J by 4 bases, with 14 bases between them. Germline V lookup: CDR1 KGHSH, CDR2 LQKENI. The CDR3 consists of 14 residues. Written as DNA, the CDR3 is TGTGCCAGCTCAGACGACTCAGGAGGCACTGAAGCTTTCTTT. As protein: CASSDDSGGTEAFF. The complete variable domain, with remaining parts taken from reference TRBV18 and TRBJ1-1, reads NAGVMQNPRHLVRRRGQEARLRCSPMKGHSHVYWYRQLPEEGLKFMVYLQKENIIDESGMPKERFSAEFPKEGPSILRIQQVVRGDSAAYFCASSDDSGGTEAFFGQGTRLTVV.

This rearrangement joins TRBV5-4 to TRBJ1-4, with a possible D match to TRBD1 (6 bases). Between the trimmed V and J ends, which lost 3 bases and 5 bases, there was a span of 14 bases. The CDR3 length is 15 residues. Germline V gene sequence: CDR1 SGHNT, CDR2 YYREEE (reference sequence). CDR3: CASSSTTGLNEKLFF. The CDR3 DNA is TGTGCCAGCAGCTCAACCACAGGGTTGAATGAAAAACTGTTTTTT.

This chain connects TRBV6-5 to TRBJ2-7, with 8 bases aligning to TRBD1. The CDR3 loop spans 12 amino acids. Germline V CDR1 and CDR2: MNHEY, SVGAGI. Losses at the gene ends were 5 bases for V and 13 bases for J; bases not matched to a gene: 10. DNA of the CDR3: TGTGCCAGCAGTCTTGGGACAGGCGTACACTACTTC. Translation gives CASSLGTGVHYF.

This rearrangement joins TRBV2 to TRBJ2-7; 12 nucleotides line up with TRBD2. This CDR3 is built from 13 residues. CDR1 SNHLY and CDR2 FYNNEI come from the germline V gene. V was clipped by 8 bases and J by 6 bases; unmatched bases: 5. The CDR3: CASASGRASEQYF. In DNA form, the CDR3 reads TGTGCCAGCGCTAGCGGGAGGGCCTCCGAGCAGTACTTC.

In DNA form, the CDR3 reads TGTGCCAGCAGCTTAGAATTGGACAGTGTGATCGACGAGCAGTACTTC. Translating it yields CASSLELDSVIDEQYF. The genes are TRBV7-9 and TRBJ2-7, with a weak D call TRBD1 (6 bases). The V and J ends lost 1 base and 5 bases respectively, with 18 bases between them. The CDR3 loop spans 16 amino acids. Germline CDR1 is SEHNR and CDR2 is FQNEAQ (reference sequence).

The chain recombines TRBV19 with TRBJ1-4, with D perhaps TRBD1 (6 bases). The CDR3 runs 13 residues. CDR1 LNHDA and CDR2 SQIVND come from the germline V gene (reference sequence). V was clipped by 5 bases and J by 8 bases, with 12 bases between them. DNA of the CDR3: TGTGCCAGTAGTTGGTGGGGGGGCGAAAAACTGTTTTTT. Its translation is CASSWWGGEKLFF.

Concerning this clone itself: This sample also contains other DNA sequences that code for the same CDR3. This chain connects TRBV7-2 to TRBJ1-2; TRBD1 might be the D (6 bases). CDR1 is SGHTA, CDR2 FQGNSA, per germline. The CDR3 is 12 amino acids. V was cut by 6 bases and J by 5 bases, with 10 bases left in between. CDR3 residues: CASRTGLYGYTF. The DNA of the CDR3 is TGTGCCAGCAGGACAGGACTTTATGGCTACACCTTC.

The chain joins TRBV28 to TRBJ1-5; D unresolved. This CDR3 contains 13 residues. With 5 bases removed from V and 0 bases from J, the gap between germline ends came to 5 bases. Germline-derived CDR1 and CDR2 are MDHEN and SYDVKM. The CDR3 sequence is CASSADSNQPQHF. The CDR3 nucleotides are TGTGCCAGCAGTGCGGATAGCAATCAGCCCCAGCATTTT.

The chain is built from TRBV27 and TRBJ2-7, with 8 bases matching TRBD1. Trimming cost V 6 bases and J 1 base; bases outside gene matches: 11. The CDR3 has 16 amino acids. Germline-derived CDR1 and CDR2 are MNHEY and SMNVEV (reference sequence). As DNA, the CDR3 is TGTGCCAGCAGGTCCGACAGGGGAGTTAATTCCTACGAGCAGTACTTC. This encodes CASRSDRGVNSYEQYF.